Below are 17 T cell receptor beta chains sequenced from a single sample in a study of tumor-infiltrating lymphocytes in glioblastoma multiforme. Three nested ARM-PCR rounds with V-beta and C-beta primers built TCRB libraries. TCRdb reprocessed the multiplex PCR reads with MiXCR, giving one entry per CDR3 protein. The table has fewer than 15,000 distinct CDR3 sequences, 64% seen once. The sequenced material came from brain tumor tissue. The receptors were gathered from a male donor with glioblastoma.

Ten or more counts support this clonotype. The J gene is TRBJ2-3, the V gene TRBV19; D assignment may be TRBD1 or TRBD2 (6 bases each). Germline CDR1 LNHDA, CDR2 SQIVND (reference sequence). Trimming left V 4 bases short and J 6 bases short, with 14 bases between. The CDR3 has 14 residues. CDR3: CASSKPGGGDTQYF. The CDR3 nucleotides are TGTGCCAGTAGTAAACCCGGAGGGGGGGATACGCAGTATTTT.

By share of the sample, this clonotype is medium-sized (0.01 to 0.1%). This chain's CDR3 is CSARFDGGENYGYTF. For the CDR3, the DNA is TGCAGTGCTAGATTTGACGGGGGCGAGAACTATGGCTACACCTTC. The chain links TRBV20-1 to TRBJ1-2; a possible D gene is TRBD1 (6 bases). Deletions cut 2 bases from V and 2 bases from J, with 15 bases between. This CDR3 contains 15 residues. Germline V gene sequence: CDR1 DFQATT, CDR2 SNEGSKA (reference sequence).

As concerns this clonotype: A junction end diverges from the germline sequence, so it may reflect a read error. The chain employs TRBV4-1 and TRBJ1-1; unclear D gene. CDR3 size: 14 residues. From germline, CDR1 is MGHRA and CDR2 YSYEKL. CDR3 residues: CASTQDSGNTEAFF. DNA for the CDR3: TGCGCCAGCACCCAAGACTCGGGGAACACTGAAGCTTTCTTT.

V gene TRBV20-1 combines with J gene TRBJ2-1; D is ambiguous. The V and J ends lost 0 bases and 3 bases respectively, with 6 bases between them. CDR3 size: 13 residues. Germline V gene sequence: CDR1 DFQATT, CDR2 SNEGSKA (reference sequence). The CDR3 loop reads CSARDKNYNEQFF. The DNA for the CDR3 is TGCAGTGCTAGAGATAAAAACTACAATGAGCAGTTCTTC.

This clonotype was found a few times. An end of the junction does not agree with germline; a read error may underlie this. This rearrangement joins TRBV12-3 or TRBV12-4 to TRBJ2-1; unclear D gene. There are 12 residues in the CDR3. CDR3 amino acids: CVSSTIVNEQFF. The DNA of the CDR3 is TGTGTCAGCAGTACCATAGTCAATGAGCAGTTCTTC.

V and J are TRBV6-5 and TRBJ1-4; D not resolved. The CDR3 contains 12 residues. CDR1 is MNHEY, CDR2 SVGAGI, per germline. Trimming removed 10 bases from V and 8 bases from J, with 14 bases in between. CDR3 loop: CANKAGAEKLFF. In DNA, the CDR3 is TGTGCCAACAAGGCAGGAGCCGAAAAACTGTTTTTT.

In its sample, this clonotype was seen a few times. The chain couples TRBV10-2 to TRBJ2-4; no definite D call. The CDR3 has 12 residues. V dropped 0 bases and J dropped 7 bases, with 4 bases sitting between them. Per germline, CDR1 WSHSY and CDR2 SAAADI. In DNA form, the CDR3 reads TGCGCCAGCAGTGAGTCTGGGAACATTCAGTACTTC. It specifies CASSESGNIQYF.

This clonotype is termed large. This chain joins TRBV6-6 and TRBJ2-7; no reliable D call. The germline V gene encodes CDR1 MNHNY and CDR2 SVGAGI (reference sequence). The CDR3 has 12 residues. Trimming removed 2 bases from V and 3 bases from J, with 5 bases in between. The CDR3 sequence is CASSYTYYEQYF. CDR3 DNA sequence: TGTGCCAGCAGTTACACTTACTACGAGCAGTACTTC.

Within the sample, this clonotype is medium-sized. The chain employs TRBV20-1 and TRBJ2-7; 8 nucleotides align to TRBD2. This CDR3 spans 15 amino acids. V shed 5 bases, J shed 4 bases, and the junction held 13 bases outside the gene matches. Germline values: CDR1 DFQATT, CDR2 SNEGSKA (reference sequence). Written as DNA, the CDR3 is TGCAGTGCTCTTACCCGCGAGACTAGCGTGTACGAGCAGTACTTC. This sequence encodes CSALTRETSVYEQYF.

The chain is built from TRBV10-1 and TRBJ2-7; TRBD1 matches at 9 bases. The CDR3 has 15 amino acids. Germline V CDR1 and CDR2: WNHNN, SYGVQD (reference sequence). CDR3 bases: TGCACGAGCAGTAACACAGGGGGCGATAGGGACGAGCAGTACTTC. Translated: CTSSNTGGDRDEQYF.

The chain joins TRBV20-1 to TRBJ2-3; D gene uncertain. The CDR3 is made up of 11 amino acids. Germline V lookup: CDR1 DFQATT, CDR2 SNEGSKA (reference sequence). Trimming left V 3 bases short and J 7 bases short, with 8 bases between. The CDR3 loop is CSASPRNTQYF. The CDR3 bases are TGCAGTGCTAGCCCCCGGAATACGCAGTATTTT.

Points on this clonotype: The conserved final phenylalanine or tryptophan is absent from the CDR3, which likely points to a read error. The chain couples TRBV11-1 to TRBJ2-7, with TRBD2 matching 9 bases. The CDR3 is 15 amino acids. Germline CDR1 is SGHAT and CDR2 is FQDESV (reference sequence). The CDR3 region has the DNA TGTGCCAGCAGCAGGGTTAGCGGGAGTGTCAACGAACAGTACTCC. Translating gives CASSRVSGSVNEQYS.

This clonotype has just one count. This chain links TRBV6-1 with TRBJ2-1, with a weak D call TRBD1 (5 bases). Germline V gene data show CDR1 as MNHNS and CDR2 as SASEGT. CDR3 length: 15 amino acids. CDR3 bases: TGTGTCACCATCGGCAGGGTGGGGTTACCCGGGGAGCAGTTCTTC. It encodes CVTIGRVGLPGEQFF.

Worth noting for this clonotype: Here the CDR3 omits its conserved ending phenylalanine or tryptophan, so a read error is the likely source. The DNA is omitted, as the CDR3 cannot be located on it reliably, and the CDR3 follows TCRdb's listing. The chain uses TRBV29-1 and TRBJ2-3; TRBD2, the D gene given by the table, was not confirmed from the DNA. Looked up from germline, CDR1 is SQVTM and CDR2 is ANQGSEA. The CDR3 has 13 residues if both end residues are counted. CDR3 sequence reads: CSVETGAGDTQYS.

Worth noting for this clonotype: Lacking the conserved final phenylalanine or tryptophan, this CDR3 likely reflects a read error. This sequence joins TRBV15 and TRBJ2-7; TRBD2 agrees at 8 bases. The CDR3 has 17 residues. With V trimmed by 0 bases and J by 7 bases, 14 bases remained unmatched. The germline V gene encodes CDR1 LNHNV and CDR2 YYDKDF (reference sequence). The CDR3 loop is CATSRDRESGSGREQYL. The CDR3 DNA reads TGTGCCACCAGCAGAGACCGCGAAAGCGGGAGTGGGAGAGAGCAGTACCTC.

Turning to this clonotype: A much larger clone lies a single base off, so this may be a read error. This chain links TRBV11-2 with TRBJ2-1; 14 bases align to TRBD2. Germline V gives CDR1 SGHAT, CDR2 FQNNGV. The CDR3 sequence is 15 residues long. CDR3 DNA sequence: TGTGCCAGCACCTTCGGGACTAGCGGGAGTAGTGAGCAGATCTTC. It encodes CASTFGTSGSSEQIF.

This clonotype was recorded a few times. Just one base apart from a much larger clone, this may be a read error. This chain links TRBV6-2 or TRBV6-3 with TRBJ1-5; 7 positions agree with TRBD1. CDR3 length equals 15 residues. Germline V gives CDR1 MNHEY, CDR2 SVGEGT. With 5 bases clipped from V and 9 bases from J, the junction kept 13 bases outside the gene matches. The CDR3 reads CASSPQGVRDRPQHF. CDR3 in DNA: TGTGCCAGCAGTCCCCAGGGGGTGCGCGATCGGCCCCAGCATTTT.